The present entry profiles one T cell receptor (beta chain) with its context. As yet, its antigen is unknown. This sample is drawn from a study of cytomegalovirus exposure and HLA in healthy donors. The study, taken as a whole, reports: The study designated roughly 150 TCR beta chains cytomegalovirus-associated. Reportedly, cytomegalovirus status was diagnosed with high sensitivity and specificity. Among TCR beta chains of equal frequency, HLA-associated ones were more clonally expanded in a later analysis.

The PCR used 60 Vbeta and 13 Jbeta primers. Measured with immunoSEQ multiplex PCR; TCRdb has only the in-frame clones, and not every one. The sample is made up of more than 90,000 clones, and the top ten hold 6.8% of it. Deletions cut 5 bases from V and 0 bases from J, with 11 bases between. Per the germline V gene, CDR1 is SQVTM and CDR2 is ANQGSEA. The CDR3 runs to 13 residues. The sequencing input was PBMCs. The chain recombines TRBV29-1 with TRBJ2-7; a possible D gene is TRBD2 (7 bases). The receptor was derived from a man aged 35-49 years in good health and CMV-seropositive. The CDR3 bases are TGCAGCGTTAAGGGGGGGACCTCCTACGAGCAGTACTTC. As protein: CSVKGGTSYEQYF.